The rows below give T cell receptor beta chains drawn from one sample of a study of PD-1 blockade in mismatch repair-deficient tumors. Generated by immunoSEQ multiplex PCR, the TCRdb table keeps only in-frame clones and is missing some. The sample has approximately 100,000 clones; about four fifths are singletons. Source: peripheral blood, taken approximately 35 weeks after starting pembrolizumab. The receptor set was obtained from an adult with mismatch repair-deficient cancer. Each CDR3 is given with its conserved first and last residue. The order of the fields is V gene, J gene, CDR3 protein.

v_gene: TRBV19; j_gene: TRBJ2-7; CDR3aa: CASSIGAGNSYEQYF
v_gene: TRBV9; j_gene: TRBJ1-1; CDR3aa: CASSPRGGLVTEAFF
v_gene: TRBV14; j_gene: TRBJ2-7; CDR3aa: CASSQGTSTYEQYF
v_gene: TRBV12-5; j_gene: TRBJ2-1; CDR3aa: CASGLALQSNEQFF
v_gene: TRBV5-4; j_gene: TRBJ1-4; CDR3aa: CASSLAGTNEKLFF
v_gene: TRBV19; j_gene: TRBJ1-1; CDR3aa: CASAQGVRAFF
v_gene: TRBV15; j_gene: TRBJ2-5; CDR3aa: CATSTGTGGMETQYF
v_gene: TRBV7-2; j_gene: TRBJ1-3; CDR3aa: CASSSYVGNTIYF
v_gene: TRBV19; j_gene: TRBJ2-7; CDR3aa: CASSLDRGYEQYF
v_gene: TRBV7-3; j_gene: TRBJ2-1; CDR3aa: CASSSHLAGSYNEQFF